The 25 T cell receptor beta chains reported below all come from one sample, sequenced in a study of cytotoxic CD8 clonotypes in ibrutinib-treated CLL (dated by TCRdb to about 2021). The library was generated by the immunoSEQ multiplex PCR assay. Held by TCRdb, this immuneACCESS table contains in-frame sequences only and omits some clones. Under half of the omission traces to an unresolved V gene where checked; the cause of the rest is unknown. This sample holds around 310,000 clones; about 80% were observed only once. Together, the top ten hold over 5% of the sample. The sample in question was PBMCs, obtained before ibrutinib treatment. The receptor source for this set is a human donor with chronic lymphocytic leukemia.

This clone was observed a single time. V and J are TRBV7-9 and TRBJ1-2, with a tentative D call TRBD1 (6 bases). Germline assignment: CDR1 SEHNR and CDR2 FQNEAQ (reference sequence). The V end lost 2 bases, the J end lost 8 bases, and 15 bases lay between the germline ends. The CDR3 is 14 amino acids. CDR3 sequence (DNA): TGTGCCAGCAGCTTACCTACCAGGGGAGGAGGCTACACCTTC. Protein: CASSLPTRGGGYTF.

The chain is built from TRBV5-1 and TRBJ1-1; 10 nucleotides agree with TRBD1. Germline CDR1 SGHRS, CDR2 YFSETQ. J gave up 2 bases and V 3 bases, and 7 bases lay outside the gene matches. This CDR3 has 16 amino acids. The CDR3 DNA sequence: TGCGCCAGCAGCTCACTGACAGGGGGCGGAAACACTGAAGCTTTCTTT. This encodes CASSSLTGGGNTEAFF.

V is TRBV5-1 and J is TRBJ2-3; a weak D match, TRBD2 (6 bases). The CDR3 totals 15 residues. Looked up from germline, CDR1 is SGHRS and CDR2 is YFSETQ. With 0 bases removed from V and 3 bases from J, the gap between germline ends came to 11 bases. The CDR3 DNA is TGCGCCAGCAGCTTGGATAGTAGCGGAACAGATACGCAGTATTTT. Translated, it gives CASSLDSSGTDTQYF.

The chain joins TRBV5-1 to TRBJ1-1, with unresolved D. The CDR3 has 16 residues. Germline CDR1 and CDR2: SGHRS and YFSETQ. V lost 2 bases to trimming and J lost 0 bases, with 14 bases between them. The CDR3 DNA sequence: TGCGCCAGCAGCTTATTTGGGGTTGGCTTGAACACTGAAGCTTTCTTT. Its translation is CASSLFGVGLNTEAFF.

The chain couples TRBV4-3 to TRBJ2-5; D gene unclear. Trimming stripped 6 bases from V and 1 base from J, with 15 bases between. This CDR3 is 15 amino acids long. The germline CDR1 and CDR2 sequences are LGHNA and YSLEER. As DNA, the CDR3 is TGCGCCAGCAGTACGGGTCTTGGTGGCCAAGAGACCCAGTACTTC. As protein: CASSTGLGGQETQYF.

This clone was detected once. This chain connects TRBV15 to TRBJ1-2; tentatively, D is TRBD1 (6 bases). Germline CDR1 and CDR2: LNHNV and YYDKDF (reference sequence). CDR3 length equals 12 residues. Trimming pared 3 bases from V and 8 bases from J, leaving 10 bases between. The chain's CDR3 is CATSRGGRGYTF. The CDR3 bases are TGTGCCACCAGCAGGGGGGGCAGGGGCTACACCTTC.

The chain couples TRBV2 to TRBJ1-1; the D is unclear. The CDR3 has 11 amino acids. Germline V gene sequence: CDR1 SNHLY, CDR2 FYNNEI. V was clipped by 3 bases and J by 3 bases, with 2 bases between them. In DNA form, the CDR3 reads TGTGCCAGCAGTGATTACACTGAAGCTTTCTTT. Translated: CASSDYTEAFF. The full variable domain, completed using reference TRBV2 and TRBJ1-1, is EPEVTQTPSHQVTQMGQEVILRCVPISNHLYFYWYRQILGQKVEFLVSFYNNEISEKSEIFDDQFSVERPDGSNFTLKIRSTKLEDSAMYFCASSDYTEAFFGQGTRLTVV.

The chain employs TRBV7-9 and TRBJ2-1; 8 nucleotides agree with TRBD2. The germline V gene encodes CDR1 SEHNR and CDR2 FQNEAQ (reference sequence). V lost 4 bases, J lost 4 bases, and 6 bases stayed unmatched. The CDR3 spans 15 residues. CDR3 nucleotides: TGTGCCAGCAGCTCCTCGGGGGGGCGATACAATGAGCAGTTCTTC. Encoded protein: CASSSSGGRYNEQFF.

The chain employs TRBV30 and TRBJ2-7; 9 bases map to TRBD1. Trimming took 2 bases from V and 2 from J; bases not matched to a gene: 4. The CDR3 totals 14 residues. CDR1 GTSNPN and CDR2 SVGIG come from the germline V gene (reference sequence). The CDR3 nucleotides read TGTGCCTGGAGTTTTGACAGGGGGGCCTACGAGCAGTACTTC. This codes for CAWSFDRGAYEQYF.

This clone was counted only a few times. The rearrangement joins TRBV6-5 to TRBJ1-5; 7 bases agree with TRBD1. CDR3 length equals 12 residues. The germline V gene has CDR1 MNHEY and CDR2 SVGAGI. V was pared by 9 bases and J by 9 bases, with 8 bases of the junction left unmatched. DNA of the CDR3: TGTGCCAGTGGAAGGGGGCTAGGGCCCCAGCATTTT. Protein: CASGRGLGPQHF.

The CDR3 protein is CASSDSFGAGVSTDTQYF. Written as DNA, the CDR3 is TGTGCCAGCAGTGACTCCTTCGGGGCGGGAGTAAGCACAGATACGCAGTATTTT. The chain recombines TRBV25-1 with TRBJ2-3, with TRBD2 matching 7 bases. The CDR3 has 18 residues. V lost 3 bases, J lost 0 bases, and 12 bases stayed unmatched. The germline gives CDR1 MGHDK, CDR2 SYGVNS.

In the case of this clone: An end of the junction does not agree with germline; a read error may underlie this. The chain uses TRBV7-2 and TRBJ2-2; the match to TRBD2 covers 12 bases. CDR1 is SGHTA and CDR2 is FQGNSA in the germline V gene. CDR3 length equals 16 residues. The CDR3 here is CASSIASGRVAGELFF. The CDR3 DNA follows: TGTGCCAGCAGCATAGCTAGCGGGAGGGTAGCCGGGGAGCTGTTTTTT.

This sequence joins TRBV11-1 and TRBJ2-1; no firm D call. This CDR3 has 15 amino acids. The V end was cut by 1 base, the J end by 1 base, with 8 bases between. Germline V gives CDR1 SGHAT, CDR2 FQDESV (reference sequence). The CDR3 sequence is CASSLGRTSYNEQFF. DNA of the CDR3: TGTGCCAGCAGCTTAGGACGGACGTCCTACAATGAGCAGTTCTTC.

V is TRBV29-1 and J is TRBJ2-7; D is uncertain. Trimming cost V 5 bases and J 4 bases, with 15 bases left between them. Germline-derived CDR1 and CDR2 are SQVTM and ANQGSEA. The CDR3 contains 13 residues. The CDR3 reads CSVCYDVTYEQYF. The CDR3 DNA is TGCAGCGTTTGTTACGACGTTACGTACGAGCAGTACTTC.

V gene TRBV29-1 combines with J gene TRBJ2-3; TRBD2 might be the D (5 bases). Germline values: CDR1 SQVTM, CDR2 ANQGSEA. The CDR3 has 16 amino acids. Trimming removed 0 bases from V and 6 bases from J, with 19 bases in between. The CDR3 protein is CSVEEGVYQYPDTQYF. CDR3 nucleotides: TGCAGCGTTGAAGAGGGAGTGTACCAGTACCCCGATACGCAGTATTTT.

V and J are TRBV19 and TRBJ1-2; D possibly corresponds to TRBD1 (5 bases). Germline lookup yields CDR1 LNHDA and CDR2 SQIVND (reference sequence). The V end lost 6 bases, the J end lost 4 bases, and 15 bases lay between the germline ends. The CDR3 length is 14 residues. The CDR3 here is CASRHGGRAYGYTF. DNA of the CDR3: TGTGCCAGTAGACATGGGGGACGGGCCTATGGCTACACCTTC.

This clone was detected many times. This chain connects TRBV5-4 to TRBJ2-5, with 8 bases matching TRBD2. Germline V lookup: CDR1 SGHNT, CDR2 YYREEE (reference sequence). V lost 4 bases, J lost 5 bases, and 13 bases stayed unmatched. There are 16 residues in the CDR3. For the CDR3, the DNA is TGTGCCAGCAGCGCCCCCACAGCGGGAGATTCTGAGACCCAGTACTTC. It encodes CASSAPTAGDSETQYF.

This rearrangement joins TRBV7-9 to TRBJ2-1; TRBD2 is a possible D gene (5 bases). CDR1 is SEHNR, CDR2 FQNEAQ, per germline (reference sequence). Trimming left V 5 bases short and J 10 bases short, with 15 bases between. The CDR3 is made up of 13 amino acids. The CDR3 reads CASSEGGLGEQFF. CDR3 DNA sequence: TGTGCCAGCAGCGAGGGCGGACTGGGCGAGCAGTTCTTC.

The J gene is TRBJ2-7, the V gene TRBV7-2; D unclear. With 1 base removed from V and 0 bases from J, the gap between germline ends came to 7 bases. The germline V gene has CDR1 SGHTA and CDR2 FQGNSA. The CDR3 has 14 residues. The CDR3 loop is CASSLGWGSYEQYF. CDR3 DNA: TGTGCCAGCAGCTTAGGTTGGGGCTCCTACGAGCAGTACTTC.

This rearrangement joins TRBV2 to TRBJ1-1, with a possible D match to TRBD1 (5 bases). The CDR3 runs to 14 residues. Trimming left V 8 bases short and J 5 bases short, with 18 bases between. Germline loops: CDR1 SNHLY, CDR2 FYNNEI. The DNA of the CDR3 is TGTGCCAGCGGGACGAGGGGCCGGTCGACTGAAGCTTTCTTT. It encodes CASGTRGRSTEAFF.

The genes are TRBV6-6 and TRBJ2-7; either TRBD1 or TRBD2 may fit D (5 bases each). Germline-derived CDR1 and CDR2 are MNHNY and SVGAGI (reference sequence). V was trimmed by 2 bases and J by 2 bases, leaving 13 bases between them. The CDR3 is 15 residues long. The CDR3 is CASSYRDGNPYEQYF. The CDR3 nucleotides read TGTGCCAGCAGTTACAGGGACGGCAACCCCTACGAGCAGTACTTC.

This clone was detected only a few times. The V and J genes are TRBV15 and TRBJ1-2; D uncertain. The CDR3 runs 13 residues. V lost 1 base, J lost 6 bases, and 9 bases lay in between. The germline V gene has CDR1 LNHNV and CDR2 YYDKDF (reference sequence). CDR3 sequence reads: CATSRGAGDGYTF. The CDR3 DNA reads TGTGCCACCAGCAGAGGGGCGGGAGATGGCTACACCTTC.

The rearrangement uses TRBV5-4 and TRBJ2-3; D might be TRBD2 (6 bases). Germline CDR1 is SGHNT and CDR2 is YYREEE (reference sequence). The CDR3 consists of 15 residues. V was pared by 9 bases and J by 3 bases, with 20 bases between. The CDR3 DNA reads TGTGCCACCCTCCAGGACCCAGGGAGGACAGATACGCAGTATTTT. It encodes CATLQDPGRTDTQYF.

This chain joins TRBV19 and TRBJ2-7; 10 bases align to TRBD2. Losses at the gene ends were 5 bases for V and 4 bases for J; bases not matched to a gene: 11. The length of the CDR3 is 16 residues. CDR1 LNHDA and CDR2 SQIVND come from the germline V gene (reference sequence). The CDR3 region is CASSPEAGGGWYEQYF. CDR3 coding DNA: TGTGCCAGTAGTCCAGAAGCGGGAGGGGGTTGGTACGAGCAGTACTTC.

The J gene is TRBJ1-1, the V gene TRBV7-9; 7 nucleotides agree with TRBD1. This CDR3 is built from 15 residues. In germline, CDR1 is SEHNR, CDR2 FQNEAQ (reference sequence). Trimming removed 5 bases from V and 0 bases from J; junction bases left unmatched: 6. The CDR3 sequence: CASSEGTVLNTEAFF. The CDR3 DNA follows: TGTGCCAGCAGCGAGGGGACAGTCTTGAACACTGAAGCTTTCTTT.